This record concerns one TCR beta chain sequence. Its antigen is unidentified. This sample stems from a study of identical twins. Study outcomes and limitations: Insertions ran lower in abundant cord blood beta clonotypes, though not in memory repertoires. Cross-sectional statistics underpinned the conclusions; the same donors were not followed. Among beta out-of-frame sequences, excess sharing between twins appeared weaker.

The CDR3 is 15 amino acids. The germline CDR1 and CDR2 sequences are SGHVS and FNYEAQ. J lost 2 bases, V lost 1 base, and 4 bases had no gene match. TCRdb re-derived calls from the 5' RACE reads in MiXCR, one entry per CDR3 protein. The repertoire holds just under 650,000 distinct CDR3 sequences, with around 7.5% as singletons. These data are also associated with another study on yellow fever vaccine responses in identical twins.

J is TRBJ2-7 and V is TRBV7-6; TRBD1 matches 8 bases. Sequenced: PBMCs. This TCR derives from a woman aged 18 to 35 in good health. For the CDR3, the DNA is TGTGCCAGCAGCTTAGGCGAGACAGGGGCCTACGAGCAGTACTTC. Encoded protein: CASSLGETGAYEQYF.